Below, 32 T cell receptor beta chains from the same sample are listed, as sequenced in a study of spatial heterogeneity in lung cancer. Time point described: sample taken at primary tumor resection. Findings of the study overall: For expanded intratumoral alpha and beta TCRs, counts tracked tumor mutation counts.

TCRdb reprocessed the 5' RACE reads via MiXCR and lists one record per CDR3 protein. The sample includes about 10,000 distinct CDR3 sequences, 10% to 15% of them seen just once. These receptors have no known antigen. This specimen consisted of lung tumor tissue, obtained at surgery. The receptors originated from a female donor with early-stage non-small cell lung cancer.

This clonotype was observed many times. V and J are TRBV28 and TRBJ2-1; the D is unclear. The germline V gene has CDR1 MDHEN and CDR2 SYDVKM. This CDR3 contains 15 residues. The germline V and J ends were trimmed by 3 bases and 1 base, with 10 bases remaining between them. In DNA form, the CDR3 reads TGTGCCAGCAGTTTCAACTCCCCTTCCTACAATGAGCAGTTCTTC. Translating it yields CASSFNSPSYNEQFF.

This CDR3 is CASSLAGAPYEQYF. The CDR3 coding sequence is TGTGCCAGCAGCTTGGCGGGGGCCCCCTACGAGCAGTACTTC. The chain joins TRBV5-5 to TRBJ2-7; D could derive from TRBD1 or TRBD2 (6 bases each). With 0 bases removed from V and 2 bases from J, the gap between germline ends came to 9 bases. Germline V gene lookup returns CDR1 SGHKS and CDR2 YYEKEE (reference sequence). This CDR3 contains 14 residues.

This clonotype rates as medium-sized (0.01 to 0.1%). This sequence joins TRBV18 and TRBJ2-1; D gene unclear. CDR1 and CDR2 (germline): KGHSH, LQKENI. Trimming pared 3 bases from V and 4 bases from J, leaving 13 bases between. The CDR3 totals 15 residues. DNA of the CDR3: TGTGCCAGCTCACCTTCTCACCCTACTTACAATGAGCAGTTCTTC. This gives the protein CASSPSHPTYNEQFF.

This clonotype was counted between two and nine times. V gene TRBV7-6 combines with J gene TRBJ2-7, with 7 bases aligning to TRBD1. Germline V gives CDR1 SGHVS, CDR2 FNYEAQ. The CDR3 extends over 15 amino acids. With V trimmed by 1 base and J by 0 bases, 3 bases remained unmatched. Here the CDR3 reads CASSLDRGDSYEQYF. The CDR3 region has the DNA TGTGCCAGCAGCTTAGACAGGGGCGACTCCTACGAGCAGTACTTC. The full variable domain, with the rest looked up from reference TRBV7-6 and TRBJ2-7, is GAGVSQSPRYKVTKRGQDVALRCDPISGHVSLYWYRQALGQGPEFLTYFNYEAQQDKSGLPNDRFSAERPEGSISTLTIQRTEQRDSAMYRCASSLDRGDSYEQYFGPGTRLTVT.

About this clonotype: This may come from a read error, since a much larger clone is one base off. This sequence joins TRBV5-1 and TRBJ1-1; TRBD1 might be the D (6 bases). Germline CDR1 is SGHRS and CDR2 is YFSETQ. The CDR3 sequence is 14 residues long. The CDR3 sequence: CASSLEPGDTEAYF. For the CDR3, the DNA is TGCGCCAGCAGCTTGGAACCAGGGGACACTGAAGCTTACTTT.

This clonotype was observed a few times. The chain couples TRBV7-2 to TRBJ2-7; D not certain. Germline CDR1 SGHTA, CDR2 FQGNSA. The CDR3 runs 12 residues. Trimming took off 2 bases at V and 0 bases at J, with 2 bases between the two ends. The CDR3 spells CASSLNSYEQYF. The DNA of the CDR3 is TGTGCCAGCAGCTTAAACTCCTACGAGCAGTACTTC.

This clonotype has only one observation. The CDR3 nucleotides read TGTGCCAGCAGCTTTTACCTTAGCGGGAGTACCGGGGAGCTGTTTTTT. Protein sequence: CASSFYLSGSTGELFF. The rearrangement uses TRBV7-2 and TRBJ2-2, with 9 positions matching TRBD2. Germline V gene lookup returns CDR1 SGHTA and CDR2 FQGNSA. Trimming took 3 bases from V and 5 from J; bases not matched to a gene: 7. The CDR3 consists of 16 residues.

Many counts were recorded for this clonotype. V and J are TRBV28 and TRBJ2-7; 9 nucleotides align to TRBD1. The ends lost 3 bases at V and 0 bases at J; junction bases unmatched: 3. This CDR3 has 15 amino acids. Germline V CDR1 and CDR2: MDHEN, SYDVKM. CDR3 in DNA: TGTGCCAGCAGTTTGGCGACAGGGGGCTCCTACGAGCAGTACTTC. Translation: CASSLATGGSYEQYF.

This clonotype was recorded at least ten times. The rearrangement links TRBV29-1 to TRBJ2-1, with TRBD2 matching over 11 bases. V dropped 7 bases and J dropped 7; count of bases not matched to a gene: 6. The germline CDR1 and CDR2 sequences are SQVTM and ANQGSEA. The CDR3 contains 13 residues. The CDR3 loop reads CSGTTSGANEQFF. The CDR3, as DNA: TGCAGCGGTACGACTAGCGGGGCTAATGAGCAGTTCTTC.

This clonotype was recorded many times. The V call is TRBV24-1, the J call TRBJ2-1, with unresolved D. The germline gives CDR1 KGHDR, CDR2 SFDVKD. V shed 4 bases and J shed 12 bases, with 15 bases lying between them. There are 13 residues in the CDR3. CDR3: CATSDPNLDGQFF. For the CDR3, the DNA is TGTGCCACCAGTGACCCTAACTTGGACGGGCAGTTCTTC.

The chain employs TRBV6-2 or TRBV6-3 and TRBJ1-1; TRBD1 might be the D (5 bases). Deletions cut 6 bases from V and 2 bases from J, with 13 bases between. The CDR3 runs to 14 residues. Looked up from germline, CDR1 is MNHEY and CDR2 is SVGEGT. CDR3 bases: TGTGCCAGCAGACTCGGGGCAGGCAACACTGAAGCTTTCTTT. Residues: CASRLGAGNTEAFF.

By frequency in the sample, this clonotype is medium-sized. The chain employs TRBV5-1 and TRBJ2-7; 7 bases line up with TRBD1. The length of the CDR3 is 14 residues. CDR1 is SGHRS, CDR2 YFSETQ, per germline. V trimming: 3 bases; J trimming: 5 bases; junction bases outside the gene matches: 8. This CDR3 is CASSSRTGADEQYF. DNA for the CDR3: TGCGCCAGCAGCTCACGGACAGGAGCCGACGAGCAGTACTTC.

Points on this clonotype: With a much larger clone just one base away, this may be a read error. This chain connects TRBV4-1 to TRBJ2-7; a weak D match, TRBD2 (6 bases). The length of the CDR3 is 16 residues. Germline CDR1 MGHRA, CDR2 YSYEKL. The CDR3 DNA sequence: TGCGCCAGCAGCCAATGGATCGCGGGAAGCTCCTACGAGCAGCACTTC. This codes for CASSQWIAGSSYEQHF.

The sample holds many counts of this clonotype. The chain employs TRBV28 and TRBJ2-1; D tentatively reads TRBD1 or TRBD2 (6 bases each). The CDR3 loop spans 16 amino acids. Germline CDR1 MDHEN, CDR2 SYDVKM. V was trimmed by 5 bases and J by 7 bases, leaving 21 bases between them. The CDR3 protein is CASSLSGTPRGNEQFF. CDR3 sequence (DNA): TGTGCCAGCAGTCTCTCCGGGACACCTCGGGGGAATGAGCAGTTCTTC.

This clonotype was seen a few times. This chain connects TRBV7-2 to TRBJ2-5, with D perhaps matching TRBD1 (7 bases). CDR1 and CDR2 from the germline V gene are SGHTA and FQGNSA. V lost 3 bases and J 5 bases, leaving 13 bases between the germline ends. The CDR3 length is 14 residues. This CDR3 reads CASSFQGGWETQYF. Here the CDR3 DNA reads TGTGCCAGCAGCTTCCAGGGGGGCTGGGAGACCCAGTACTTC.

This clonotype is judged medium-sized (0.01 to 0.1%). The chain carries TRBV12-3 or TRBV12-4 and TRBJ1-6; TRBD1 agrees at 10 bases. This CDR3 has 15 amino acids. V dropped 7 bases and J dropped 7; count of bases not matched to a gene: 7. The CDR3 DNA is TGTGCCAGCACCACAAGGGGACAGGGGAATTCACCCCTCCACTTT. This gives the protein CASTTRGQGNSPLHF.

The table lists this clonotype with a few counts. This rearrangement joins TRBV11-3 to TRBJ2-2, with 10 positions matching TRBD2. This CDR3 region has 15 residues. Germline trimming cut 5 bases from V and 7 bases from J; bases unmatched to any gene: 7. CDR1 is SGHNT, CDR2 YENEEA, per germline. The CDR3 here is CASSRGGLAVGELFF. The CDR3 DNA reads TGTGCCAGCAGCCGAGGAGGACTAGCGGTCGGGGAGCTGTTTTTT.

In its sample, this clonotype was seen a few times. This chain joins TRBV5-5 and TRBJ2-7; D gene ambiguous. CDR1 and CDR2 from the germline V gene are SGHKS and YYEKEE (reference sequence). CDR3 size: 11 residues. The V end was cut by 2 bases, the J end by 3 bases, with 3 bases between. CDR3 residues: CASSFDYEQYF. The CDR3, as DNA: TGTGCCAGCAGCTTTGACTACGAGCAGTACTTC.

The chain combines TRBV12-3 or TRBV12-4 with TRBJ1-5, with D possibly matching TRBD1 (6 bases). With 5 bases removed from V and 4 bases from J, the gap between germline ends came to 15 bases. This CDR3 has 15 residues. Written as DNA, the CDR3 is TGTGCCAGCAGTCTCAGCGGGGGGCGGAATCAGCCCCAGCATTTT. It is translated as CASSLSGGRNQPQHF.

The chain joins TRBV2 to TRBJ2-1; D perhaps matches TRBD2 (5 bases). The CDR3 contains 13 residues. V gave up 7 bases and J gave up 10 bases, with 17 bases separating them. The germline V gene has CDR1 SNHLY and CDR2 FYNNEI. The CDR3 bases are TGTGCCAGCATTTATCTGGGAGTGGGCGAGCAGTTCTTC. Protein: CASIYLGVGEQFF.

This clonotype was recorded at least ten times. The chain is built from TRBV20-1 and TRBJ2-5; the match to TRBD1 covers 12 bases. The germline V gene has CDR1 DFQATT and CDR2 SNEGSKA (reference sequence). The CDR3 totals 14 residues. Trimming removed 6 bases from V and 4 bases from J; junction bases left unmatched: 6. CDR3 loop: CSASGQGASETQYF. CDR3 DNA sequence: TGCAGTGCCTCGGGACAGGGGGCCTCAGAGACCCAGTACTTC.

This chain connects TRBV11-2 to TRBJ1-2; TRBD1 matches at 7 bases. The V gene's germline CDR1 is SGHAT and CDR2 FQNNGV. With 3 bases clipped from V and 8 bases from J, the junction kept 6 bases outside the gene matches. The CDR3 sequence is 13 residues long. The CDR3 DNA reads TGTGCCAGCAGCTTCGGGACAGTTGGAGGCTACACCTTC. Protein product: CASSFGTVGGYTF.

This clonotype was observed at least ten times. The chain has TRBV7-2 and TRBJ1-6, with unresolved D. Looked up from germline, CDR1 is SGHTA and CDR2 is FQGNSA. V was cut by 4 bases and J by 7 bases, with 14 bases left in between. This CDR3 comprises 15 residues. The CDR3 loop is CASSSQTPQNSPLHF. DNA for the CDR3: TGTGCCAGCAGCTCTCAGACTCCTCAAAATTCACCCCTCCACTTT.

This clonotype was observed a handful of times. This chain connects TRBV9 to TRBJ1-2; the match to TRBD1 covers 10 bases. CDR1 is SGDLS, CDR2 YYNGEE, per germline. V lost 3 bases to trimming and J lost 3 bases; unmatched junction nucleotides: 17. The CDR3 length is 19 residues. The CDR3 DNA is TGTGCCAGCAGCGCGCACACCTCGCCACGGACAGGGGGGGACTATGGCTACACCTTC. As protein: CASSAHTSPRTGGDYGYTF.

The table lists this clonotype with many counts. The chain carries TRBV7-9 and TRBJ2-7, with D possibly called TRBD1 or TRBD2 (5 bases each). V lost 5 bases and J 2 bases, leaving 19 bases between the germline ends. The V gene's germline CDR1 is SEHNR and CDR2 FQNEAQ (reference sequence). CDR3 length equals 16 residues. CDR3 sequence reads: CASSPSQGKDTYEQYF. The CDR3 nucleotides read TGTGCCAGCAGCCCTAGCCAGGGCAAGGATACCTACGAGCAGTACTTC.

This clonotype was picked up a small number of times. The chain has TRBV7-2 and TRBJ2-3; D is perhaps TRBD1 (5 bases). The germline V gene encodes CDR1 SGHTA and CDR2 FQGNSA. The CDR3 spans 14 residues. With 1 base removed from V and 4 bases from J, the gap between germline ends came to 9 bases. CDR3 region: CASSLEGQSDTQYF. Here the CDR3 DNA reads TGTGCCAGCAGCTTAGAGGGGCAGTCAGATACGCAGTATTTT. The full variable domain, in which reference TRBV7-2 and TRBJ2-3 provide the parts outside the CDR3, is GAGVSQSPSNKVTEKGKDVELRCDPISGHTALYWYRQSLGQGLEFLIYFQGNSAPDKSGLPSDRFSAERTGGSVSTLTIQRTQQEDSAVYLCASSLEGQSDTQYFGPGTRLTVL.

By sample fraction, this clonotype is medium-sized. The chain couples TRBV12-3 or TRBV12-4 to TRBJ1-6; D gene unclear. CDR3 length: 14 amino acids. V dropped 7 bases and J dropped 13 bases, with 20 bases sitting between them. CDR3 in DNA: TGTGCCAGCAAAATTTCGGGAGGGCCCACGCCCCTCCACTTT. Protein sequence: CASKISGGPTPLHF.

Judged by abundance, this clonotype is medium-sized. V is TRBV29-1 and J is TRBJ1-2; D remains unclear. V was trimmed by 2 bases and J by 4 bases, leaving 20 bases between them. The CDR3 loop spans 16 amino acids. Per the germline V gene, CDR1 is SQVTM and CDR2 is ANQGSEA. The CDR3 spells CSVENPRQALAYGYTF. The CDR3 DNA follows: TGCAGCGTTGAAAACCCCCGGCAGGCCCTCGCCTATGGCTACACCTTC.

This clonotype was seen a few times. The chain links TRBV12-3 or TRBV12-4 to TRBJ1-1; TRBD1 might be the D (6 bases). This CDR3 comprises 13 residues. V shed 6 bases and J shed 3 bases, with 11 bases lying between them. The CDR3 loop reads CASRPGGHTEAFF. The CDR3 bases are TGTGCCAGCAGGCCCGGGGGCCACACTGAAGCTTTCTTT.

This clonotype was counted between two and nine times. The chain is built from TRBV6-2 or TRBV6-3 and TRBJ2-7; D unclear. This CDR3 comprises 11 residues. Germline V gene sequence: CDR1 MNHEY, CDR2 SVGEGT. V was cut by 8 bases and J by 4 bases, with 9 bases left in between. DNA of the CDR3: TGTGCCAGCGGTCATCGTTACGAGCAGTACTTC. As protein: CASGHRYEQYF.

This clonotype was seen many times. V is TRBV7-9 and J is TRBJ2-2; D possibly corresponds to TRBD2 (6 bases). CDR1 and CDR2 (germline): SEHNR, FQNEAQ (reference sequence). The CDR3 loop spans 13 amino acids. The germline V and J ends were trimmed by 5 bases and 5 bases, with 9 bases remaining between them. CDR3 in amino acids: CASSQGGTGELFF. CDR3 bases: TGTGCCAGCAGCCAGGGAGGTACCGGGGAGCTGTTTTTT.

This clonotype has just one count. With a much larger clone just one base away, this may be a read error. This rearrangement joins TRBV27 to TRBJ2-6; tentatively, D is TRBD1 (5 bases). The CDR3 is 13 residues long. CDR1 and CDR2 (germline): MNHEY, SMNVEV (reference sequence). The CDR3 DNA reads TGTGCCAGCAGTTTAAGTGGGGCCGACGTCCTGACTTTC. Its translation is CASSLSGADVLTF.